The entry that follows covers one T cell receptor (beta chain) sequence. A far larger clone is one base from this, pointing to a likely read error. This CDR3 has 13 amino acids. Germline V gives CDR1 LNHNV, CDR2 YYDKDF (reference sequence). The record originates from a study of shared clonotypes between healthy human individuals. Clones were sequenced by immunoSEQ multiplex PCR, and TCRdb holds only the in-frame ones, with some missing. The sample lists some 480,000 clones, roughly 78% occurring once. This chain uses TRBV15 with TRBJ1-2; D gene ambiguous. Sequencing was done on a sample of PBMCs. The TCR comes from a woman aged 35 to 49 in good health. Some clones in this sample may be carry-over from other donors' samples. The CDR3 DNA is TGTGCCGCCAGCAGAGGCCCTCTAGGTGGCTACACCTTC. This codes for CAASRGPLGGYTF.